This TCR beta chain emerged from a study of STAT5B mutations in CD4+ large granular lymphocyte leukemia (dated 2022 in TCRdb). Regarding the study in general: Among healthy controls, the CDR3 'QG' motif was associated with a particular HLA allele. TCRbeta repertoires of CD4+ T-cell large granular lymphocyte leukemia patients were compared with those of healthy blood donors. Flow cytometry performed on FACSCanto II or FACSVerse showed that the purified fractions had more than 95% purity among lymphocytes. Overall results and qualifications from the work: Enrichment of TRBV06-family usage was observed among the top patient clones (8/27) relative to healthy controls (2/35). The data were not HLA-matched, and the higher clonality in CD4+ T-LGLL than in CD8+ T-LGLL could be due to the relatively small sample size. Each patient's main leukemic clonotypes were private, but approximately 26% of these clonotypes showed up at low frequency in the non-leukemic repertoires of other patients. CD4-sorted patient repertoires appeared more clonal than healthy CD4+ repertoires, and this difference persisted after removing the putative leukemic clones.

The healthy controls were 37 blood donors, and the buffy coats of these donors were supplied by the Finnish Red Cross blood service. All TCR-sequenced material derived from peripheral blood: patient blood samples and healthy donor buffy coats. Peripheral blood mononuclear cells were isolated by Ficoll-Hypaque gradient centrifugation. For the healthy controls, CD4+ cells were obtained from buffy coats by magnetic purification. The Gentra Puregene Cell and Tissue kit was used for genomic DNA extraction, and quantification was performed on a Qubit 2.0 fluorometer. The immunoSEQ assay at survey resolution was applied to genomic DNA for sequencing of TCRbeta rearrangements. The study's processing was this. In the TCR sequencing data, the lowest productive clonotype frequency that could be detected was 2.59 x 10-5. Only productive TCRbeta rearrangements, meaning sequences that were complete and in-frame, were kept for the analyses. Clonality for each sample was calculated as Simpson clonality in the immunoSEQ Analyzer version 3.0. Clones were binned by frequency as very rare, small, medium, large (1-20%) or hyperexpanded (>20%). Generation probabilities were estimated with OLGA 1.2.3, V-gene circos plots were generated with VDJtools, specificities were searched for in VDJdb, and CDR3 motifs were identified with GLIPH. TCRdb carries this immuneACCESS record with in-frame sequences only. Its versions omit some clonotypes, under half of them owing to an unresolved V gene in the studies checked, with the rest unexplained. The V and J calls and clone size were taken over from that table, and D and trimming were inferred from the DNA. For this sample the table gives 15,000 to 20,000 clones, of which 65% to 85% were detected only once. The ten most abundant clones make up around 14% of the sample.

Cut back by 7 bases and 4 bases, the V and J ends lie 14 bases apart. As encoded in the germline V gene, CDR1 is MNHNS while CDR2 is SASEGT. Counted from cysteine to phenylalanine, this CDR3 has 14 amino acids. CDR3 DNA is the only sequence kept; it has 42 bases, read in frame from the first base. In the case of this clone: Its antigen specificity is not known. No much larger clone is present one base from it, and per-base qualities are unavailable.

The sequenced sample consisted of CD4+ T cells from blood buffy coats. The sequence links TRBV6-1 to TRBJ2-1; TRBD2 is a weak D gene call, 6 bases matching. This sequence originates from a human donor in good health. The DNA sequence reads TGTGCCAGCATCTCCCCTAGCGTGTACAATGAGCAGTTCTTC. Its protein reads: CASISPSVYNEQFF.